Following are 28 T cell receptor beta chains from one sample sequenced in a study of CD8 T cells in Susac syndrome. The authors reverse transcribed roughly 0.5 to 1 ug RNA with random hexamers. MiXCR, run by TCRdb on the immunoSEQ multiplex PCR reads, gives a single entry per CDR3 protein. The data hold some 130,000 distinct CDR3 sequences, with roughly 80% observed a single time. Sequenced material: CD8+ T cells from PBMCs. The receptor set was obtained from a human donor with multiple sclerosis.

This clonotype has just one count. The CDR3 reads CAWRFNRGYEQFF. In DNA form, the CDR3 reads TGTGCCTGGAGGTTCAACAGGGGGTATGAGCAGTTCTTC. This rearrangement joins TRBV30 to TRBJ2-1, with 8 nucleotides matching TRBD1. Unmatched junction bases numbered 6, after V lost 3 bases and J lost 8 bases. Germline lookup yields CDR1 GTSNPN and CDR2 SVGIG (reference sequence). The length of the CDR3 is 13 residues.

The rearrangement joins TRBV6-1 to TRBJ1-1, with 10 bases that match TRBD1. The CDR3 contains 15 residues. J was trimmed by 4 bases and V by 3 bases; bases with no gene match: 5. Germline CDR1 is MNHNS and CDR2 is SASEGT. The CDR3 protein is CASSEGQGMGTEAFF. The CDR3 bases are TGTGCCAGCAGTGAGGGACAGGGGATGGGCACTGAAGCTTTCTTT.

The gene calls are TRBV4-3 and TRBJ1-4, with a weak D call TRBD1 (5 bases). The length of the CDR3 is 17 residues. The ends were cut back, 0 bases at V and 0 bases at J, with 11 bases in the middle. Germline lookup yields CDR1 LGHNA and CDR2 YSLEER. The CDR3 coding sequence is TGCGCCAGCAGCCAAGAGTATATGACAGCAACTAATGAAAAACTGTTTTTT. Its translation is CASSQEYMTATNEKLFF.

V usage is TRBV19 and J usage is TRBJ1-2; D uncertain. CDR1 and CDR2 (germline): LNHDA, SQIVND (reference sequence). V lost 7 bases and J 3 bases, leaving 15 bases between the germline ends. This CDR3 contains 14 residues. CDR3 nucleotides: TGTGCCAGTACTCCGAATGGCGCGGACTATGGCTACACCTTC. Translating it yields CASTPNGADYGYTF. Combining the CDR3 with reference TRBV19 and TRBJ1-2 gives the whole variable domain DGGITQSPKYLFRKEGQNVTLSCEQNLNHDAMYWYRQDPGQGLRLIYYSQIVNDFQKGDIAEGYSVSREKKESFPLTVTSAQKNPTAFYLCASTPNGADYGYTFGSGTRLTVV.

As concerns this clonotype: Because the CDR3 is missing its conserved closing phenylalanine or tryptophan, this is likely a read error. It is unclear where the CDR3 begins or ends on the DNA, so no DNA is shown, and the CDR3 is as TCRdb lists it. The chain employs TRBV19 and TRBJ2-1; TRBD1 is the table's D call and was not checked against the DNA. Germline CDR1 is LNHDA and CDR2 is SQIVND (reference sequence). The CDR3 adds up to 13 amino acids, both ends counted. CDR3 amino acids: CATTPGTGGRGFL.

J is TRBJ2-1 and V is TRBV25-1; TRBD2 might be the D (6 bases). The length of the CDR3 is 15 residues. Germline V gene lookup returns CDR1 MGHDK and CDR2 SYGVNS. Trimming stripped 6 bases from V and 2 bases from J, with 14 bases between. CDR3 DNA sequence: TGTGCCAGCAGCCTTGGGGACTTAGCCTACAATGAGCAGTTCTTC. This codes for CASSLGDLAYNEQFF.

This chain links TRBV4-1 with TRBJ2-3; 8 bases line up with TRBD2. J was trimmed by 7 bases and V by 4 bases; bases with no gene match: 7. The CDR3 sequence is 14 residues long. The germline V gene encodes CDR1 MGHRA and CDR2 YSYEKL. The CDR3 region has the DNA TGCGCCAGCAGCCCCGCAGCGGGGGACTATACGCAGTATTTT. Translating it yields CASSPAAGDYTQYF.

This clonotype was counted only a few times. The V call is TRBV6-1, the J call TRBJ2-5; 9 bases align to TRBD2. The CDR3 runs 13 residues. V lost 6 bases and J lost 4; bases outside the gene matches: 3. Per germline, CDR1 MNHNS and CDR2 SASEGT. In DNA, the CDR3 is TGTGCCAGCAGAACGGGACTAGCAGAGACCCAGTACTTC. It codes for CASRTGLAETQYF.

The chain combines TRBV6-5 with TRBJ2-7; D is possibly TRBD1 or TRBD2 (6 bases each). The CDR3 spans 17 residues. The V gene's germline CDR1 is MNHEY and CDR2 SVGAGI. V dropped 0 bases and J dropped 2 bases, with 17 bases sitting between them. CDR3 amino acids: CASSYSIAPGAPYEQYF. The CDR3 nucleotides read TGTGCCAGCAGTTACTCGATAGCTCCGGGGGCGCCCTACGAGCAGTACTTC.

The CDR3 sequence: CASSPGHNSNQPQHF. For the CDR3, the DNA is TGTGCCAGCAGCCCGGGACATAATAGCAATCAGCCCCAGCATTTT. J is TRBJ1-5 and V is TRBV7-8; possible D gene TRBD1, 6 bases. Germline assignment: CDR1 SGHVS and CDR2 FQNEAQ. V was cut by 5 bases and J by 0 bases, with 11 bases left in between. This CDR3 has 15 amino acids.

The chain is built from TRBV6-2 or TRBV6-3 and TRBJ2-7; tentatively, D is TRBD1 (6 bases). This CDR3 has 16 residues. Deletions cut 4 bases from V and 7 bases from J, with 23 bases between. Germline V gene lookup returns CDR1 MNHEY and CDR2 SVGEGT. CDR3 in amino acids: CASSSGTLFGTGEQYF. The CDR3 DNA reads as TGTGCCAGCAGTTCCGGGACACTCTTTGGGACGGGGGAGCAGTACTTC.

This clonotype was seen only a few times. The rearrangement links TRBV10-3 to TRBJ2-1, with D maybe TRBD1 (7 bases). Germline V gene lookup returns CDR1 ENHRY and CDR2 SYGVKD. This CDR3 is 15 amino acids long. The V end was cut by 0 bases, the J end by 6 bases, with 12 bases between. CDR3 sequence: CAISESEGAPNEQFF. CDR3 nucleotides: TGTGCCATCAGTGAGTCGGAGGGGGCGCCCAATGAGCAGTTCTTC.

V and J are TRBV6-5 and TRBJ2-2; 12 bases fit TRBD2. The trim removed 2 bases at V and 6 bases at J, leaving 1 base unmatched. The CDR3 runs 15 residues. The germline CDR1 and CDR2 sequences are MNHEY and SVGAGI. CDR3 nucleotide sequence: TGTGCCAGCAGTTACCTAGCGGGGGGGCCCGGGGAGCTGTTTTTT. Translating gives CASSYLAGGPGELFF.

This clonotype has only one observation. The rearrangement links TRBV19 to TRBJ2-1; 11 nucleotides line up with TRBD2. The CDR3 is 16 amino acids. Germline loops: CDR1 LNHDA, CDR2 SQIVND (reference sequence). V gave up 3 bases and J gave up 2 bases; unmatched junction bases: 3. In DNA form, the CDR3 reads TGTGCCAGTAGTATTGCTAGCGGGAGGACCTACAATGAGCAGTTCTTC. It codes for CASSIASGRTYNEQFF.

The CDR3 here is CASTNQGLSPALHF. CDR3 nucleotide sequence: TGTGCCAGCACCAATCAGGGGCTGAGCCCGGCCCTCCACTTT. The chain combines TRBV7-9 with TRBJ1-6; possible D gene TRBD1, 6 bases. Germline-derived CDR1 and CDR2 are SEHNR and FQNEAQ (reference sequence). CDR3 size: 14 residues. V shed 7 bases and J shed 14 bases, with 21 bases lying between them.

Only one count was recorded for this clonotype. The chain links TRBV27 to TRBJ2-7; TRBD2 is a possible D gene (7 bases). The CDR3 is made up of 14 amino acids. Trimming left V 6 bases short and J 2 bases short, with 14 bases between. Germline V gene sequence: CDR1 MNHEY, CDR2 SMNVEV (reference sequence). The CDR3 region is CASRPGRGAYEQYF. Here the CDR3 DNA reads TGTGCCAGCAGGCCAGGGAGGGGGGCCTACGAGCAGTACTTC.

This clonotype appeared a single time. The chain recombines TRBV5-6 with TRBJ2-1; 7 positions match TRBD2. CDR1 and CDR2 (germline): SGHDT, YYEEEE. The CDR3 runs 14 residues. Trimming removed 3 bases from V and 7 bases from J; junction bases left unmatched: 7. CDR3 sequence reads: CASSSREKVNEQFF. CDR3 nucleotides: TGTGCCAGCAGCTCGCGGGAGAAGGTGAATGAGCAGTTCTTC.

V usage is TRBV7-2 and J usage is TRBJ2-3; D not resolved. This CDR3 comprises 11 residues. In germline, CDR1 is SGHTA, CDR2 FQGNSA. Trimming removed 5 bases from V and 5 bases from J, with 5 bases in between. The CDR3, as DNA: TGTGCCAGCAGCCGCGGAGATACGCAGTATTTT. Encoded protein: CASSRGDTQYF.

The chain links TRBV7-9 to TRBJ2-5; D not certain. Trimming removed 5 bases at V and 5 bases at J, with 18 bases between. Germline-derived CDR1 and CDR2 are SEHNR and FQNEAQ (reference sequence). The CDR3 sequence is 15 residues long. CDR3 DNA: TGTGCCAGCAGCCCGCTCCAGTTTGCCGGGGAGACCCAGTACTTC. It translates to CASSPLQFAGETQYF.

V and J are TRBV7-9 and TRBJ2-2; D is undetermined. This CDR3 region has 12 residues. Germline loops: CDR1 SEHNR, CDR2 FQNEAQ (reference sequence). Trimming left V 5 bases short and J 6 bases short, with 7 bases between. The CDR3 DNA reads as TGTGCCAGCAGCCCGATCTCCGGGGAGCTGTTTTTT. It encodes CASSPISGELFF.

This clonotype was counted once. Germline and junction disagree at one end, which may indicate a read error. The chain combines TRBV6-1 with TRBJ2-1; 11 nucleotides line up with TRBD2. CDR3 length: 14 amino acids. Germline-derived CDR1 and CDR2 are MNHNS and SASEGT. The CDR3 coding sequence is TGTGCCAGCAGTGTGGGGACTAGCGGCAATGAGCAGCTCTTC. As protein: CASSVGTSGNEQLF.

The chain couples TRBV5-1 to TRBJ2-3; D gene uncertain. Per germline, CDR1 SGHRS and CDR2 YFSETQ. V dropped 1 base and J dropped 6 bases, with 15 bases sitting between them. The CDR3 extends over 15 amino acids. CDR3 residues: CASSLNGVALDTQYF. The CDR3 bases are TGCGCCAGCAGCTTGAATGGTGTGGCTTTGGATACGCAGTATTTT.

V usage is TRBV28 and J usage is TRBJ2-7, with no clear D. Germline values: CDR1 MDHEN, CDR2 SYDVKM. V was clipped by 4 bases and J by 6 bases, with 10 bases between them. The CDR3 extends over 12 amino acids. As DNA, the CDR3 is TGTGCCAGCAGTTCCATTCGGGTCGAGCAGTACTTC. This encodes CASSSIRVEQYF.

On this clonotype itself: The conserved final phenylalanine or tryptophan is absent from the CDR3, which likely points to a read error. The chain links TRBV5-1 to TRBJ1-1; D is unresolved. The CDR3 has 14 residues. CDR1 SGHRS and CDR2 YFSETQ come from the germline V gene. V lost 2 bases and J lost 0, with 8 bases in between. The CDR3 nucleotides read TGCGCCAGCAGCTTTGAGTACATGAACACTGAAGCTTTCCTT. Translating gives CASSFEYMNTEAFL.

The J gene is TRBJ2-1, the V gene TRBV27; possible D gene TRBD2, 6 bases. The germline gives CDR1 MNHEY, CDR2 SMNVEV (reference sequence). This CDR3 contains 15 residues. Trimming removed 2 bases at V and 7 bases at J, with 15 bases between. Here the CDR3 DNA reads TGTGCCAGCAGTTTAGGAGGGAGATTGATTAATGAGCAGTTCTTC. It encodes CASSLGGRLINEQFF.

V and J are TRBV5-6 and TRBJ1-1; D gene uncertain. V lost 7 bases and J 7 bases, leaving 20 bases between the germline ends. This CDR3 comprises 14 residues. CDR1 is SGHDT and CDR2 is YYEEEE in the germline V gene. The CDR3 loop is CASGQNLGLNEAFF. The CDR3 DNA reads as TGTGCCAGCGGCCAAAACTTGGGCCTCAATGAAGCTTTCTTT.

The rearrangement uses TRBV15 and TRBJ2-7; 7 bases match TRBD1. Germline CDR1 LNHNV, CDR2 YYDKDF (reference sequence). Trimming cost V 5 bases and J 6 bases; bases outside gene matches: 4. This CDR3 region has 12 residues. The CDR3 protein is CATSGTECEQYF. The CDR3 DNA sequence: TGTGCCACCAGCGGGACAGAGTGCGAGCAGTACTTC.

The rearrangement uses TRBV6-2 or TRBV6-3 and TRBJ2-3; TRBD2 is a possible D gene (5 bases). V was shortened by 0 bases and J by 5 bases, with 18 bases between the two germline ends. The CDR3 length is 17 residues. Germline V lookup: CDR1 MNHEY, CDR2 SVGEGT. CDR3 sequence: CASSYSKGLERLDTQYF. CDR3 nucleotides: TGTGCCAGCAGTTACTCGAAAGGACTGGAGAGGCTAGATACGCAGTATTTT.